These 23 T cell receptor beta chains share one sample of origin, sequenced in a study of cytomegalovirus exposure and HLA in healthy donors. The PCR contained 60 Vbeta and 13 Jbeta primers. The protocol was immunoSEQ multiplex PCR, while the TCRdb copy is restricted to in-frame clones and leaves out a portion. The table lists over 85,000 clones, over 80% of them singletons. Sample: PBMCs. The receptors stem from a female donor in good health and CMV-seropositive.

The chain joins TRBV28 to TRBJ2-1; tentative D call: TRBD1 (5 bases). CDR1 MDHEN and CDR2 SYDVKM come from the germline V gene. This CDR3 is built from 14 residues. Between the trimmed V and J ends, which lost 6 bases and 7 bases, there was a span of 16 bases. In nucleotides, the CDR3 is TGTGCCAGCAGCCCTGTTGCAGGGTTGAATGAGCAGTTCTTC. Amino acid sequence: CASSPVAGLNEQFF.

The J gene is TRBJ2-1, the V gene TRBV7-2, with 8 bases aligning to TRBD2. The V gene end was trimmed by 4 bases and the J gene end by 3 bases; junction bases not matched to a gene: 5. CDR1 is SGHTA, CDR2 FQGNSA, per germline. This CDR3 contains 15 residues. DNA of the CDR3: TGTGCCAGCAGCTCGACTAGCGACATCTACAATGAGCAGTTCTTC. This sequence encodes CASSSTSDIYNEQFF.

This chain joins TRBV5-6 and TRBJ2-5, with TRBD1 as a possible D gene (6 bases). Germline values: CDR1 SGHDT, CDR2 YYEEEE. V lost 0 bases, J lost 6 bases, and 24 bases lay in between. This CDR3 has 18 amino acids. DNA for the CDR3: TGTGCCAGCAGCTTGGACGAGAGAGATCCAGGGACAAAAAAGACCCAGTACTTC. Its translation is CASSLDERDPGTKKTQYF.

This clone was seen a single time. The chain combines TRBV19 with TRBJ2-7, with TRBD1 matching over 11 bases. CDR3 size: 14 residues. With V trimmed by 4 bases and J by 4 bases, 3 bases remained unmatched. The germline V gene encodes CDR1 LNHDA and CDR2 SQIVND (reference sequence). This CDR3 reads CASSTGTGGYEQYF. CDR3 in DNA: TGTGCCAGTAGTACGGGGACAGGGGGTTACGAGCAGTACTTC.

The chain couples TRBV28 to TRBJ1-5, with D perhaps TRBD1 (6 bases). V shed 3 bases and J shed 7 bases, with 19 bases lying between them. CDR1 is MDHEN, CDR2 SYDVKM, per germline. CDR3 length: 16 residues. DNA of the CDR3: TGTGCCAGCAGTTTTGTTGGAGGGGGGGCGGCACAGCCCCAGCATTTT. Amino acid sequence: CASSFVGGGAAQPQHF.

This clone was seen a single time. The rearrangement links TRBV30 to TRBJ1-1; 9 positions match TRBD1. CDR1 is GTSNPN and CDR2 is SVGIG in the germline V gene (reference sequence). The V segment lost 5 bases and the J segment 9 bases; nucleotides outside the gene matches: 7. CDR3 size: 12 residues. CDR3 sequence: CAWGDREVQAFF. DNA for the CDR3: TGTGCCTGGGGGGACAGGGAGGTTCAAGCTTTCTTT.

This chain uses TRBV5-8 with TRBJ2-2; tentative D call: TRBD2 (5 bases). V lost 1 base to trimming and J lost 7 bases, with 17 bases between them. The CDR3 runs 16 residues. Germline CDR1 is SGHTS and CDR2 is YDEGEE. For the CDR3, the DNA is TGTGCCAGCAGCTTGATTCCGGGGATTGGGATCGGGGAGCTGTTTTTT. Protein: CASSLIPGIGIGELFF.

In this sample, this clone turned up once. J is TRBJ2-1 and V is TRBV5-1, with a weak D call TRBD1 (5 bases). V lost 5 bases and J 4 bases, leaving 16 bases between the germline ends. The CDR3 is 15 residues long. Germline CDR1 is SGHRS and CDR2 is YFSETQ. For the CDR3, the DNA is TGCGCCAGCAGTTGGAGTCAGGGTATTTACAATGAGCAGTTCTTC. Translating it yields CASSWSQGIYNEQFF. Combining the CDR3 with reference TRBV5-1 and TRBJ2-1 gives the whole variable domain KAGVTQTPRYLIKTRGQQVTLSCSPISGHRSVSWYQQTPGQGLQFLFEYFSETQRNKGNFPGRFSGRQFSNSRSEMNVSTLELGDSALYLCASSWSQGIYNEQFFGPGTRLTVL.

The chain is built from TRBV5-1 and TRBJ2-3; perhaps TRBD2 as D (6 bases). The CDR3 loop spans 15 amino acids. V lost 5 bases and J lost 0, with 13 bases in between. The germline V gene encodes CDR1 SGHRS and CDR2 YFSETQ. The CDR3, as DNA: TGCGCCAGCAGTGAGGCGGGACCTAGCACAGATACGCAGTATTTT. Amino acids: CASSEAGPSTDTQYF.

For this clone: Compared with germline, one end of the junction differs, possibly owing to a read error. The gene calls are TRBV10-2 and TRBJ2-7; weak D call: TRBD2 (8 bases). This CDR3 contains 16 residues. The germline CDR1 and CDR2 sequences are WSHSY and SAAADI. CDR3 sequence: CAGSAGRGQINYEQYF. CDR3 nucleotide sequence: TGCGCCGGCAGTGCCGGGAGGGGGCAAATAAACTACGAGCAGTACTTC.

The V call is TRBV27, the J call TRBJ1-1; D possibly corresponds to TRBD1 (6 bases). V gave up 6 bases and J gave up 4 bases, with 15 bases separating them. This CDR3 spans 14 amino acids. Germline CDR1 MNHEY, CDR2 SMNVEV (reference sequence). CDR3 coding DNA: TGTGCCAGCAGGCTGACAGGCTGGAGCACTGAAGCTTTCTTT. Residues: CASRLTGWSTEAFF.

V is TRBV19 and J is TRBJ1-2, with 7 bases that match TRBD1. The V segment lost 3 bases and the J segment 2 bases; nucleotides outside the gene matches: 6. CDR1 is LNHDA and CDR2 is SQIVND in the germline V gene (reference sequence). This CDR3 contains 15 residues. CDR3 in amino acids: CASSIQQGGNYGYTF. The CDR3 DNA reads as TGTGCCAGTAGTATTCAGCAGGGGGGAAACTATGGCTACACCTTC.

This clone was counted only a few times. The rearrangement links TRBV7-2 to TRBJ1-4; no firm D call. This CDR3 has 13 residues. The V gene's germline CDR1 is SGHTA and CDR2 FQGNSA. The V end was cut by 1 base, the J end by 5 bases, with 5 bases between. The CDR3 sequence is CASSLGGNEKLFF. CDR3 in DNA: TGTGCCAGCAGCTTAGGCGGGAATGAAAAACTGTTTTTT.

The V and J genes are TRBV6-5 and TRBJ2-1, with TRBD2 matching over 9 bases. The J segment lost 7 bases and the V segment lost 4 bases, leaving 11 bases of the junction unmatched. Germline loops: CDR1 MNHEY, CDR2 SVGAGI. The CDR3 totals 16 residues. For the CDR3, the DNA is TGTGCCAGCAGTTTTAGTAGCGGGAGTCTGGGGAATGAGCAGTTCTTC. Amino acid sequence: CASSFSSGSLGNEQFF.

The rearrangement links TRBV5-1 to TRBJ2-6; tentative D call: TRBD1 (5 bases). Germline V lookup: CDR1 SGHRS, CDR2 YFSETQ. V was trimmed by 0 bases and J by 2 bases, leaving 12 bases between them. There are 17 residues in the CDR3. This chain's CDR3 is CASSLEGRAAGANVLTF. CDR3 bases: TGCGCCAGCAGCTTGGAGGGCAGGGCTGCTGGGGCCAACGTCCTGACTTTC.

The CDR3 DNA reads as TGTGCCAGTGGAGTAGCGGGCCAGTACAATGAGCAGTTCTTC. This encodes CASGVAGQYNEQFF. V is TRBV19 and J is TRBJ2-1, with TRBD2 matching over 7 bases. The CDR3 runs to 14 residues. Looked up from germline, CDR1 is LNHDA and CDR2 is SQIVND (reference sequence). V was clipped by 8 bases and J by 4 bases; unmatched bases: 8.

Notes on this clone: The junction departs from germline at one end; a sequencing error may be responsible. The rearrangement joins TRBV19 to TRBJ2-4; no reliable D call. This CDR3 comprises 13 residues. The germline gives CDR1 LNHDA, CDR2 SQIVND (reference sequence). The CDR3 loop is CASSIGVENIQDF. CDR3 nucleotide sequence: TGTGCCAGTAGTATAGGGGTGGAAAACATTCAGGACTTC.

CDR3 DNA: TGTGCCAGCAGCAAACTCCGGGACAGGATGGACGAGCAGTACTTC. This sequence encodes CASSKLRDRMDEQYF. The chain links TRBV27 to TRBJ2-7; TRBD1 agrees at 8 bases. V trimming: 6 bases; J trimming: 5 bases; junction bases outside the gene matches: 12. The CDR3 contains 15 residues. The germline gives CDR1 MNHEY, CDR2 SMNVEV (reference sequence).

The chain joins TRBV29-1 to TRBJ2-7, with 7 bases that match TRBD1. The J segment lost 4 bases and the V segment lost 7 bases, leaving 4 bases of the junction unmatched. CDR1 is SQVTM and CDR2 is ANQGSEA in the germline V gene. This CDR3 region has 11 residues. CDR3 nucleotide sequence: TGCAGCGCCCGACAGGGATACGAGCAGTACTTC. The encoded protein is CSARQGYEQYF.

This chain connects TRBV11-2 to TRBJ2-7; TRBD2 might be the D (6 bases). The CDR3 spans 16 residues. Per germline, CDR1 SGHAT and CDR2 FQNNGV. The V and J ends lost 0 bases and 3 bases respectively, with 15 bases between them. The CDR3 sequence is CASSLDPASGRYEQYF. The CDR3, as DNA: TGTGCCAGCAGCTTAGATCCAGCGAGCGGGCGCTACGAGCAGTACTTC.

The CDR3 is CASSQVLQQETQYF. The CDR3, as DNA: TGCGCCAGCAGCCAAGTGCTACAGCAAGAGACCCAGTACTTC. This chain uses TRBV4-1 with TRBJ2-5; D unresolved. The CDR3 extends over 14 amino acids. Germline CDR1 is MGHRA and CDR2 is YSYEKL. V was cut by 1 base and J by 2 bases, with 8 bases left in between.

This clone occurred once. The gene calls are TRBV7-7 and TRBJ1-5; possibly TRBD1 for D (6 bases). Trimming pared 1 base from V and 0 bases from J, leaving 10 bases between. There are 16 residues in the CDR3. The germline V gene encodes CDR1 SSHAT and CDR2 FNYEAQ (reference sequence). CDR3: CASSLGAGDSNQPQHF. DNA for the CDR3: TGTGCCAGCAGCTTAGGGGCAGGGGATAGCAATCAGCCCCAGCATTTT.

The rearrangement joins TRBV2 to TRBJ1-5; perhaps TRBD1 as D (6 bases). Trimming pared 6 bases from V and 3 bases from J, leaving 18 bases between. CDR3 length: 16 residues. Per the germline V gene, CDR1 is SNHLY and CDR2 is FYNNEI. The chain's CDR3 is CASRPLQTGTNQPQHF. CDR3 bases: TGTGCCAGCAGGCCCTTACAGACAGGAACCAATCAGCCCCAGCATTTT.